These 23 T cell receptor beta chains were all obtained from the same sample, sequenced in a study of T cell repertoires in cytomegalovirus infection. A single record per CDR3 protein comes from TCRdb applying MiXCR to the reads. The sample holds 740,000 or so distinct CDR3 sequences, less than 40% seen once. Sample: PBMCs. These TCRs come from a human donor in good health (CMV status not recorded). Some clones in this sample may be carry-over from other donors' samples.

Turning to this clonotype: The final CDR3 position lacks the conserved phenylalanine or tryptophan, pointing to a likely read error. The DNA is left out, because the CDR3 cannot be placed on it with certainty; the CDR3 is given as TCRdb lists it. V gene TRBV7-2 combines with J gene TRBJ1-5; the table's D call of TRBD1 was not tested on the DNA. CDR1 and CDR2 (germline): SGHTA, FQGNSA. With termini counted, the CDR3 has 16 amino acids. The CDR3 loop is CPSSFTGTGSKQPQNI.

The chain links TRBV6-1 to TRBJ2-5; weak D call: TRBD1 (6 bases). Germline assignment: CDR1 MNHNS and CDR2 SASEGT. The length of the CDR3 is 15 residues. Trimming removed 7 bases at V and 3 bases at J, with 18 bases between. The CDR3 nucleotides are TGTGCCAGCACATACCTAGACAGGTTCAAAGAGACCCAGTACTTC. Translation: CASTYLDRFKETQYF.

This chain uses TRBV12-3 or TRBV12-4 with TRBJ1-5; no reliable D call. Trimming pared 6 bases from V and 3 bases from J, leaving 9 bases between. The CDR3 runs 13 residues. CDR3 DNA sequence: TGTGCCAGCAGGCGGTACTTCAATCAGCCCCAGCATTTT. Protein: CASRRYFNQPQHF.

Many counts were recorded for this clonotype. The chain recombines TRBV7-2 with TRBJ2-4, with 9 bases fitting TRBD1. The trim removed 5 bases at V and 5 bases at J, leaving 10 bases unmatched. Germline V gene sequence: CDR1 SGHTA, CDR2 FQGNSA. This CDR3 region has 16 residues. CDR3 loop: CASSKGQGYHQNIQYF. As DNA, the CDR3 is TGTGCCAGCAGCAAAGGACAGGGGTATCACCAAAACATTCAGTACTTC.

This clonotype was seen only a few times. V and J are TRBV6-1 and TRBJ2-1, with 15 bases that match TRBD2. The CDR3 is made up of 17 amino acids. The germline V gene encodes CDR1 MNHNS and CDR2 SASEGT. V lost 6 bases, J lost 7 bases, and 10 bases stayed unmatched. The CDR3 sequence: CASRPPGLAGGLNEQFF. DNA of the CDR3: TGTGCCAGCAGACCCCCGGGACTAGCGGGAGGTTTAAATGAGCAGTTCTTC.

This rearrangement joins TRBV6-2 or TRBV6-3 to TRBJ1-5; D not resolved. The CDR3 sequence is 12 residues long. Between the trimmed V and J ends, which lost 5 bases and 6 bases, there was a span of 8 bases. Germline V gives CDR1 MNHEY, CDR2 SVGEGT. In DNA, the CDR3 is TGTGCCAGCAGTGAAGTTACTCAGCCCCAGCATTTT. Amino acids: CASSEVTQPQHF.

This clonotype was observed a handful of times. The J gene is TRBJ1-1, the V gene TRBV5-3; tentative D call: TRBD1 (5 bases). TRBV5-3 is flagged as an ORF with uncertain function. The CDR3 has 14 residues. V gave up 8 bases and J gave up 6 bases, with 20 bases separating them. CDR3 loop: CASSPGHRGSEAFF. The CDR3 DNA reads as TGTGCCAGCAGCCCCGGACACCGTGGGTCTGAAGCTTTCTTT.

The rearrangement uses TRBV20-1 and TRBJ2-7, with 8 bases fitting TRBD2. There are 15 residues in the CDR3. Unmatched junction bases numbered 11, after V lost 4 bases and J lost 3 bases. The V gene's germline CDR1 is DFQATT and CDR2 SNEGSKA (reference sequence). The CDR3 here is CSAIARLAGNYEQYF. The CDR3 DNA reads TGCAGTGCTATAGCCCGGCTAGCGGGTAACTACGAGCAGTACTTC.

This clonotype was counted once. At one end the junction does not follow the germline gene, possibly because of a read error. The chain joins TRBV7-2 to TRBJ1-3; tentative D call: TRBD1 (6 bases). CDR1 is SGHTA and CDR2 is FQGNSA in the germline V gene. CDR3 length equals 15 residues. DNA for the CDR3: TGTGCCAGAAGCTTGCGGGACAACTCTGGAAACACCATATATTTT. Translation: CARSLRDNSGNTIYF.

With regard to this clonotype: A much larger clone sits a single nucleotide away, making a read error possible. The rearrangement links TRBV7-8 to TRBJ1-5; D gene uncertain. CDR1 is SGHVS, CDR2 FQNEAQ, per germline. The CDR3 totals 13 residues. The CDR3 spells CDSSRVGNQPQHF. CDR3 in DNA: TGTGACAGCAGCCGGGTAGGCAATCAGCCCCAGCATTTT.

This clonotype occurred a few times. This chain connects TRBV5-4 to TRBJ2-7; 12 positions agree with TRBD2. Losses at the gene ends were 4 bases for V and 0 bases for J; bases not matched to a gene: 2. CDR3 length equals 15 residues. Per germline, CDR1 SGHNT and CDR2 YYREEE (reference sequence). The CDR3 coding sequence is TGTGCCAGCAGCAAGACTAGCGGGAGCTCCTACGAGCAGTACTTC. It translates to CASSKTSGSSYEQYF.

This clonotype has just a few counts. V is TRBV10-3 and J is TRBJ1-4, with 7 bases matching TRBD1. Germline lookup yields CDR1 ENHRY and CDR2 SYGVKD. The CDR3 extends over 16 amino acids. V shed 4 bases, J shed 5 bases, and the junction held 10 bases outside the gene matches. The CDR3 DNA is TGTGCCATCAGTGGGACAGGAAAAGGAACGAATGAAAAACTGTTTTTT. Amino acids: CAISGTGKGTNEKLFF.

The chain carries TRBV7-3 and TRBJ1-5; D ambiguous. Germline V gene lookup returns CDR1 SGHTA and CDR2 FQGTGA. The CDR3 contains 13 residues. V lost 3 bases to trimming and J lost 7 bases, with 10 bases between them. The CDR3 here is CASSFTPGQPQHF. The CDR3 DNA follows: TGTGCCAGCAGCTTTACCCCGGGACAGCCCCAGCATTTT.

CDR3 loop: CASSYGLSDEQFF. The CDR3 bases are TGTGCCAGCAGTTACGGGCTATCGGATGAGCAGTTCTTC. The J gene is TRBJ2-1, the V gene TRBV6-5; D gene ambiguous. The germline V and J ends were trimmed by 2 bases and 8 bases, with 10 bases remaining between them. The CDR3 sequence is 13 residues long. The V gene's germline CDR1 is MNHEY and CDR2 SVGAGI.

This chain uses TRBV19 with TRBJ1-1; D remains ambiguous. This CDR3 has 13 amino acids. Germline CDR1 reads LNHDA; CDR2 reads SQIVND (reference sequence). V was shortened by 7 bases and J by 4 bases, with 13 bases between the two germline ends. The CDR3 here is CASMEAGSTEAFF. The CDR3, as DNA: TGTGCCAGTATGGAGGCAGGCTCCACTGAAGCTTTCTTT.

This chain connects TRBV7-9 to TRBJ1-5; D uncertain. This CDR3 contains 14 residues. Trimming pared 5 bases from V and 3 bases from J, leaving 11 bases between. CDR1 and CDR2 (germline): SEHNR, FQNEAQ (reference sequence). The CDR3 DNA is TGTGCCAGCAGCACGGACGGACTCAATCAGCCCCAGCATTTT. Protein sequence: CASSTDGLNQPQHF.

The chain is built from TRBV28 and TRBJ2-3, with D possibly matching TRBD2 (7 bases). V was shortened by 6 bases and J by 1 base, with 14 bases between the two germline ends. CDR1 and CDR2 (germline): MDHEN, SYDVKM. CDR3 size: 15 residues. CDR3 protein: CASRGATSGTDTQYF. The CDR3 bases are TGTGCCAGCAGGGGGGCCACTAGCGGCACAGATACGCAGTATTTT.

The V gene is TRBV7-8, the J gene TRBJ1-5, with a tentative D call TRBD1 (5 bases). Germline V gene data show CDR1 as SGHVS and CDR2 as FQNEAQ. V lost 2 bases and J 4 bases, leaving 9 bases between the germline ends. The CDR3 is made up of 14 amino acids. The CDR3 bases are TGTGCCAGCAGCTTATCGAACAGGAATCAGCCCCAGCATTTT. This translates into CASSLSNRNQPQHF. The entire variable domain, with the rest obtained from reference TRBV7-8 and TRBJ1-5, is as follows: GAGVSQSPRYKVAKRGQDVALRCDPISGHVSLFWYQQALGQGPEFLTYFQNEAQLDKSGLPSDRFFAERPEGSVSTLKIQRTQQEDSAVYLCASSLSNRNQPQHFGDGTRLSIL.

This clonotype was found a few times. The chain joins TRBV19 to TRBJ2-1; D gene ambiguous. Germline V gene lookup returns CDR1 LNHDA and CDR2 SQIVND (reference sequence). The V and J ends lost 6 bases and 0 bases respectively, with 6 bases between them. The CDR3 extends over 13 amino acids. This CDR3 reads CASSPFSYNEQFF. The CDR3 DNA follows: TGTGCCAGTAGCCCCTTCTCCTACAATGAGCAGTTCTTC.

The chain employs TRBV5-5 and TRBJ2-7; D is ambiguous. This CDR3 is built from 14 residues. The V end lost 0 bases, the J end lost 5 bases, and 12 bases lay between the germline ends. Germline-derived CDR1 and CDR2 are SGHKS and YYEKEE (reference sequence). CDR3 bases: TGTGCCAGCAGCTTGGGGCTTTATTACGACGAGCAGTACTTC. Translating gives CASSLGLYYDEQYF.

Turning to this clonotype: The junction departs from the called germline gene at one end, perhaps through a read error. The rearrangement joins TRBV7-2 to TRBJ1-1, with TRBD1 identical over 10 bases. The CDR3 extends over 16 amino acids. Germline V gene sequence: CDR1 SGHTA, CDR2 FQGNSA. CDR3 DNA: TGTGCCAGCAGCCCGCGAGACAGGGGGCAAAACACTGTAGCTTTCTTT. The encoded protein is CASSPRDRGQNTVAFF.

This clonotype was detected ten times or more. The rearrangement joins TRBV7-3 to TRBJ1-1, with D unclear. Germline V lookup: CDR1 SGHTA, CDR2 FQGTGA. V was cut by 5 bases and J by 0 bases, with 7 bases left in between. CDR3 size: 13 residues. CDR3 nucleotide sequence: TGTGCCAGCAGCGCCACAGTGAACACTGAAGCTTTCTTT. Translation: CASSATVNTEAFF.

This clonotype was observed many times. This chain uses TRBV28 with TRBJ2-7, with TRBD1 matching 7 bases. CDR1 and CDR2 (germline): MDHEN, SYDVKM. The CDR3 length is 16 residues. J gave up 3 bases and V 2 bases, and 10 bases lay outside the gene matches. CDR3: CASSLLSGGQIYEQYF. CDR3 in DNA: TGTGCCAGCAGTTTACTATCAGGGGGACAAATCTACGAGCAGTACTTC. Drawing the rest from reference TRBV28 and TRBJ2-7, the complete variable domain is DVKVTQSSRYLVKRTGEKVFLECVQDMDHENMFWYRQDPGLGLRLIYFSYDVKMKEKGDIPEGYSVSREKKERFSLILESASTNQTSMYLCASSLLSGGQIYEQYFGPGTRLTVT.